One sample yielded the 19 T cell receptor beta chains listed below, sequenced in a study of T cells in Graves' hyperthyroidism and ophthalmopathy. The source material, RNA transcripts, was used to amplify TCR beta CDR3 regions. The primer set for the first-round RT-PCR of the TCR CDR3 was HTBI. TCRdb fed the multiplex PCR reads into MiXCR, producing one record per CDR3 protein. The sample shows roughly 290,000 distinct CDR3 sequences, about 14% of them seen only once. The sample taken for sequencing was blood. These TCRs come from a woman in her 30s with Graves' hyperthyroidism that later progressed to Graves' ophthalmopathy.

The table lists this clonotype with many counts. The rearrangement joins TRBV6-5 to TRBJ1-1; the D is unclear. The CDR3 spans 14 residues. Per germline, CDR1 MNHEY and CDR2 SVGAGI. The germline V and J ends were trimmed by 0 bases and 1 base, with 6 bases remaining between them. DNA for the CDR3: TGTGCCAGCAGTTACTCTCAGCAGAACACTGAAGCTTTCTTT. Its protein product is CASSYSQQNTEAFF.

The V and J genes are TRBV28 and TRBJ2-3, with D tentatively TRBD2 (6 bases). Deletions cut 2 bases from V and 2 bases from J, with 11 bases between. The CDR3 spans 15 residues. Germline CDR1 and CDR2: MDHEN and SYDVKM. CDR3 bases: TGTGCCAGCAGTTTAGCGGGGACCATCACAGATACGCAGTATTTT. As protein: CASSLAGTITDTQYF. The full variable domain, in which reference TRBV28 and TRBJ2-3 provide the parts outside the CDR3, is DVKVTQSSRYLVKRTGEKVFLECVQDMDHENMFWYRQDPGLGLRLIYFSYDVKMKEKGDIPEGYSVSREKKERFSLILESASTNQTSMYLCASSLAGTITDTQYFGPGTRLTVL.

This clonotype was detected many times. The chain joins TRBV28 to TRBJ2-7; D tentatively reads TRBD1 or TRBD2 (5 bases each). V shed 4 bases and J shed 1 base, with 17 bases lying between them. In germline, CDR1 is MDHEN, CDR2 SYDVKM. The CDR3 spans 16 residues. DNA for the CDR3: TGTGCCAGCAGTTCGGGTATGTGGGACGCATCCTACGAGCAGTACTTC. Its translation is CASSSGMWDASYEQYF. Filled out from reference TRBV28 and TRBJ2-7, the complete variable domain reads DVKVTQSSRYLVKRTGEKVFLECVQDMDHENMFWYRQDPGLGLRLIYFSYDVKMKEKGDIPEGYSVSREKKERFSLILESASTNQTSMYLCASSSGMWDASYEQYFGPGTRLTVT.

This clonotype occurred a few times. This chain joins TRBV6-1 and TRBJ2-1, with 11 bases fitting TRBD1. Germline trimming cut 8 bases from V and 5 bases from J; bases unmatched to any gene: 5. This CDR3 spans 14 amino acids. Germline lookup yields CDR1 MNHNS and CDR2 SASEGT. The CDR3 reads CASSGTGGNNEQFF. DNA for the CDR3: TGTGCCAGCTCCGGGACAGGGGGTAACAATGAGCAGTTCTTC.

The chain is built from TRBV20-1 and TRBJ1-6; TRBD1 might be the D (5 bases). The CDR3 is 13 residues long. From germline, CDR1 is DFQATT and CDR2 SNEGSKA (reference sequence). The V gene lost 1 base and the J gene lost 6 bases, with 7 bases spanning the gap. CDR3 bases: TGCAGTGCTAGAGCAGGGATTAATTCACCCCTCCACTTT. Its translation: CSARAGINSPLHF.

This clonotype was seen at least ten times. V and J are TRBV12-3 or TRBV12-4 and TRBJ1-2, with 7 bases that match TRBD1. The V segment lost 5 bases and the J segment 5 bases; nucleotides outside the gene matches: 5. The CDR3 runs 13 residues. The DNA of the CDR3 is TGTGCCAGCAGTCTATCCAGGGGGTATGGCTACACCTTC. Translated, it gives CASSLSRGYGYTF.

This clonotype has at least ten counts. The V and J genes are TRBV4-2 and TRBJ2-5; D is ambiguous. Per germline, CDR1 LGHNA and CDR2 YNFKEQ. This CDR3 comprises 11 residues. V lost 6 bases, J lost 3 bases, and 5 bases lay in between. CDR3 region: CASSAEETQYF. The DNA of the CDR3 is TGTGCCAGCAGTGCGGAAGAGACCCAGTACTTC.

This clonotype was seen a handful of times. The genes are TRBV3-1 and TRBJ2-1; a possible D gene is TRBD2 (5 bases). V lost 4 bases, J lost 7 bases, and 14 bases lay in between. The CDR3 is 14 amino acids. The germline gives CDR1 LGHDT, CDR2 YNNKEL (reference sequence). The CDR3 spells CASSLITGNNEQFF. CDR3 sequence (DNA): TGTGCCAGCAGCCTTATAACGGGGAATAATGAGCAGTTCTTC.

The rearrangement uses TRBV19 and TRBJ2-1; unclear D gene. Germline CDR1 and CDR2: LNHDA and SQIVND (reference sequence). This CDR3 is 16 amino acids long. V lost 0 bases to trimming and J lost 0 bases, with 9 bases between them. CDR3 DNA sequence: TGTGCCAGTAGTATAGACGGGTGGAGCTCCTACAATGAGCAGTTCTTC. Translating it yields CASSIDGWSSYNEQFF. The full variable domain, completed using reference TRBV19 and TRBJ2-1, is DGGITQSPKYLFRKEGQNVTLSCEQNLNHDAMYWYRQDPGQGLRLIYYSQIVNDFQKGDIAEGYSVSREKKESFPLTVTSAQKNPTAFYLCASSIDGWSSYNEQFFGPGTRLTVL.

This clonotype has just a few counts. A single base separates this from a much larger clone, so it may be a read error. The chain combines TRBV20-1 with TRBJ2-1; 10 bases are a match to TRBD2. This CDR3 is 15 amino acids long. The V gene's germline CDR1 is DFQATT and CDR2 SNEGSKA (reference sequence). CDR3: CSAGPLAGLDNEQLF. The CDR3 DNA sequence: TGCAGTGCTGGCCCACTAGCGGGACTTGACAATGAGCAGCTCTTC.

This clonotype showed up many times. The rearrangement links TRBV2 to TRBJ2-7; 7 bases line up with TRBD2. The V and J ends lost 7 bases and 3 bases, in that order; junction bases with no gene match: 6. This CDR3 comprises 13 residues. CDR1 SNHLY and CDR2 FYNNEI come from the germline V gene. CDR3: CASTPPGGYEQYF. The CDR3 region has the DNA TGTGCCAGCACCCCCCCGGGGGGCTACGAGCAGTACTTC.

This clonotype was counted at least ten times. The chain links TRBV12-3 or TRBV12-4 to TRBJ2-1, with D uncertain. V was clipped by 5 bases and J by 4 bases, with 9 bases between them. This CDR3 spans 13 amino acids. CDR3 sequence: CASSPDHYNEQFF. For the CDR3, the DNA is TGTGCCAGCAGTCCAGACCATTACAATGAGCAGTTCTTC.

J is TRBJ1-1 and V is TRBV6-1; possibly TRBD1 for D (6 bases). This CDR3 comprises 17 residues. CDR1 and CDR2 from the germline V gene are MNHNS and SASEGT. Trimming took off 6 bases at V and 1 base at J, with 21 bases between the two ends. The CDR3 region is CASRTDRGRLTNTEAFF. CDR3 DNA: TGTGCCAGCAGGACGGACAGAGGACGGCTGACGAACACTGAAGCTTTCTTT.

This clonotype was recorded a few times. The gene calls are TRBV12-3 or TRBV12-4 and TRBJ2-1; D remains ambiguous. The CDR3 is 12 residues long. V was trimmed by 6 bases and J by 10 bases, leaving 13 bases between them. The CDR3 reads CASSRTPAEQFF. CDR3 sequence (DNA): TGTGCCAGCAGCCGGACCCCCGCGGAGCAGTTCTTC.

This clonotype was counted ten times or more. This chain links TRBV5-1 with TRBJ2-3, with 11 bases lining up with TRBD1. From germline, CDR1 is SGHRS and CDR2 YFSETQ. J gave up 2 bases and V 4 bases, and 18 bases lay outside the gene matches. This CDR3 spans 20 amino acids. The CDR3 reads CASSQKDRGLEGSLTDTQYF. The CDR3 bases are TGCGCCAGCAGCCAAAAGGACAGGGGGCTAGAAGGCTCGCTCACAGATACGCAGTATTTT.

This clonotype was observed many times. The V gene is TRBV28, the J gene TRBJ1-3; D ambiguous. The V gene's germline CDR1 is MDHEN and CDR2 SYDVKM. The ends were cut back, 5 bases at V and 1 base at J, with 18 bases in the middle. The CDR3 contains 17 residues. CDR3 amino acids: CASSPNPDWESGNTIYF. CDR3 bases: TGTGCCAGCAGTCCAAACCCGGACTGGGAGTCTGGAAACACCATATATTTT.

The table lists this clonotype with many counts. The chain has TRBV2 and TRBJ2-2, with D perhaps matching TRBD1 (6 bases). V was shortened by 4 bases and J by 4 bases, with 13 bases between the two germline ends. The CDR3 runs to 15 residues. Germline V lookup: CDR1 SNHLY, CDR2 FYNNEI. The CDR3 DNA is TGTGCCAGCAGTGCGGACAGAACTGTCACCGGGGAGCTGTTTTTT. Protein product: CASSADRTVTGELFF.

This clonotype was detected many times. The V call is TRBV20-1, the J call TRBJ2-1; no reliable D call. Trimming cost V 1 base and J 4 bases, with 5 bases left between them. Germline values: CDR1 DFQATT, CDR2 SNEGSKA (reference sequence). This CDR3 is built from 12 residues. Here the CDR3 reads CSARAEYNEQFF. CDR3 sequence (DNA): TGCAGTGCTAGAGCAGAATACAATGAGCAGTTCTTC.

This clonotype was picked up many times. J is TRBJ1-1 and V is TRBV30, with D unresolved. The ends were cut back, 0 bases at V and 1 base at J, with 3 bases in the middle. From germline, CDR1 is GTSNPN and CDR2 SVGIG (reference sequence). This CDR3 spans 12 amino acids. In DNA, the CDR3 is TGTGCCTGGAGTGTAAGGAACACTGAAGCTTTCTTT. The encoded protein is CAWSVRNTEAFF. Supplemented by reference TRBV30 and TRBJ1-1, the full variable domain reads SQTIHQWPATLVQPVGSPLSLECTVEGTSNPNLYWYRQAAGRGLQLLFYSVGIGQISSEVPQNLSASRPQDRQFILSSKKLLLSDSGFYLCAWSVRNTEAFFGQGTRLTVV.